This entry describes one TCR beta chain. This clonotype was counted only a few times. What this receptor recognizes is not known. Base qualities are missing; no much larger clone stands one base away. TCRdb lists the instrument as Illumina HiSeq 2500. Quantitative 5'-RACE with molecular barcodes was the method used to prepare the TCR beta libraries. The study's processing was this. A new computational method, built on a probabilistic model of VDJ rearrangement, was used to identify disease-linked TCR variants. TCRdb applied fastp at Q25 and MiXCR to the public reads, then kept only in-frame beta chains. Each CDR3 protein appears once, grouped with its most common genes and DNA. Clone size and V and J calls follow TCRdb, not the original study. The sample table contains a few hundred thousand distinct CDR3 sequences; only one count was recorded for under 8.5% of them. Of the sample, 14% to 15% falls within the top ten clones.

This specimen comes from a study of CD8 T cells in ankylosing spondylitis listed by TCRdb under 2017. Study-level background: To find TCR variants linked to disease, the study profiled T cell receptor beta repertoires in ankylosing spondylitis patients and healthy donors. Peripheral blood was sampled, and synovial fluid was additionally collected from ankylosing spondylitis patients. The whole study cohort included over a hundred healthy donors and over 20 ankylosing spondylitis patients. What the work shows at the level of the full study, not this receptor alone: Some of the motif variants had been reported before in the synovial fluid and blood of reactive arthritis patients, a finding that suggests common disease-initiation mechanisms. Blood from ankylosing spondylitis patients appeared to be characterized by a TCR beta motif composed of roughly 8 highly homologous amino acid variants. The disease-linked clones were reported to be significantly enriched in matched synovial fluid samples from ankylosing spondylitis patients. The disease-linked clones showed a CD8+ phenotype and occurred at relatively low frequencies in peripheral blood.

The germline V gene specifies SQVTM as CDR1 and ANQGSEA as CDR2. Its CDR3 holds 12 amino acids, cysteine through phenylalanine. Only CDR3 DNA remains: 36 bases, in frame from the first base. V is shortened by 7 bases, J by 4 bases, and the region joining them spans 13 bases. The rearranged segments are TRBV29-1 and TRBJ2-5, with an unclear D gene assignment. Sample: blood, either unsorted or a sorted T cell fraction (not recorded which). The sequence derives from a male donor with ankylosing spondylitis. The CDR3 region reads CSASDFIETQYF. The bases read TGCAGCGCAAGTGACTTCATAGAGACCCAGTACTTC. Outside the CDR3, residues come from the reference TRBV29-1 and TRBJ2-5 proteins, so the full variable domain is: SAVISQKPSRDICQRGTSLTIQCQVDSQVTMMFWYRQQPGQSLTLIATANQGSEATYESGFVIDKFPISRPNLTFSTLTVSNMSPEDSSIYLCSASDFIETQYFGPGTRLLVL.